What follows are 7 T cell receptor beta chains derived from one specimen sequenced in a study of siplizumab effects on memory and regulatory T cells. Generated by immunoSEQ multiplex PCR, the TCRdb table keeps only in-frame clones and is missing some. The sample consists of 100,000 or so clones, 92% of them appearing once. The sequenced material came from Tregs sorted from blood. The receptors derive from a human donor in good health.

In DNA form, the CDR3 reads TGTGCCAGTAGCCTTCCGGGCCCCCCGAACACTGAAGCTTTCTTT. Translation gives CASSLPGPPNTEAFF. This chain links TRBV19 with TRBJ1-1; D not certain. The V gene lost 6 bases and the J gene lost 1 base, with 15 bases spanning the gap. From germline, CDR1 is LNHDA and CDR2 SQIVND (reference sequence). The CDR3 totals 15 residues.

The V and J genes are TRBV19 and TRBJ2-5; D is unclear. Trimming pared 0 bases from V and 7 bases from J, leaving 9 bases between. The CDR3 sequence is 13 residues long. CDR1 is LNHDA and CDR2 is SQIVND in the germline V gene (reference sequence). This CDR3 is CASSIDRMGTQYF. In nucleotides, the CDR3 is TGTGCCAGTAGTATAGATCGAATGGGGACCCAGTACTTC.

The genes are TRBV28 and TRBJ1-2, with 7 bases aligning to TRBD1. The CDR3 contains 13 residues. Per germline, CDR1 MDHEN and CDR2 SYDVKM. Trimming at V came to 7 bases and at J to 5 bases, leaving 7 bases not matched to a gene. CDR3: CASNRGQHYGYTF. DNA of the CDR3: TGTGCCAGCAACCGGGGACAGCATTATGGCTACACCTTC.

The V call is TRBV10-1, the J call TRBJ2-3; D perhaps matches TRBD2 (5 bases). This CDR3 region has 13 residues. The V end lost 4 bases, the J end lost 3 bases, and 8 bases lay between the germline ends. CDR1 and CDR2 from the germline V gene are WNHNN and SYGVQD (reference sequence). CDR3 protein: CASSVSGTDTQYF. As DNA, the CDR3 is TGCGCCAGCAGTGTGTCGGGGACAGATACGCAGTATTTT.

The chain joins TRBV7-9 to TRBJ2-1; D remains ambiguous. V was clipped by 2 bases and J by 4 bases, with 12 bases between them. The CDR3 consists of 15 residues. CDR1 SEHNR and CDR2 FQNEAQ come from the germline V gene (reference sequence). Written as DNA, the CDR3 is TGTGCCAGCAGCTTATTCGGTATGGCATACAATGAGCAGTTCTTC. Encoded protein: CASSLFGMAYNEQFF.

This clone has a single count. The gene calls are TRBV18 and TRBJ2-1; D is perhaps TRBD2 (5 bases). The germline V gene has CDR1 KGHSH and CDR2 LQKENI. This CDR3 has 13 amino acids. The ends were cut back, 3 bases at V and 3 bases at J, with 6 bases in the middle. CDR3 sequence (DNA): TGTGCCAGCTCACCGACTATCTACAATGAGCAGTTCTTC. It specifies CASSPTIYNEQFF.

The rearrangement uses TRBV30 and TRBJ1-5; perhaps TRBD1 as D (5 bases). Germline-derived CDR1 and CDR2 are GTSNPN and SVGIG (reference sequence). Deletions cut 3 bases from V and 0 bases from J, with 15 bases between. This CDR3 contains 16 residues. In nucleotides, the CDR3 is TGTGCCTGGAGGGCGAGGGGCCCTTATAGCAATCAGCCCCAGCATTTT. It codes for CAWRARGPYSNQPQHF.